The clone carrying this T cell receptor delta chain was detected a few times. As yet, its antigen is unknown. This probably arose from a read error, given a far larger clone one base away. The CDR3 contains 15 residues. Germline V gives CDR1 GEAIGNYY, CDR2 EKD. V gave up 3 bases and J gave up 0 bases; unmatched junction bases: 5. All 8 TRDV and 4 TRDJ genes were targeted in 32-plex amplification of genomic DNA. A 12-nucleotide UMI was added during about 3 barcoding PCR cycles before adapter PCR. TCRdb re-called clones from the multiplex PCR reads using CATT. The sample includes roughly 2,100 delta-chain clones, about 20% of them seen just once. These data come from a study of DNA immune sequencing with unique molecular identifiers. Study summary: γδ T cells were magnetically enriched from buffy coats; genomic DNA was sequenced. Fluorescence-activated cell sorting enriched γδ T cells from PBMC. Enriched γδ T-cell DNA input was roughly 0.1 ug; non-enriched PBMC DNA input was about 0.92 ug. Study outcomes and limitations: Healthy donor TRD clonotypes most often used TRDV2 joined to TRDJ1.

The specimen sequenced was gamma-delta T cells from PBMCs. V is TRDV2 and J is TRDJ1; 8 bases are shared with TRDD3. This TCR was recovered from a human donor in good health. The CDR3 here is CACDPLGAYTDKLIF. The CDR3 coding sequence is TGTGCCTGTGACCCACTGGGGGCTTACACCGATAAACTCATCTTT.